The 28 T cell receptor beta chains below all came from one sample that was sequenced in a study of blood T cell repertoires in COVID-19. The method was immunoSEQ multiplex PCR; TCRdb's version includes in-frame clones alone and lacks a portion of them. The sample lists roughly 200,000 clones; about 85% were seen once. The sequenced sample was PBMCs or T cells enriched from blood (not recorded which). All receptors come from a woman aged 30 to 39 who had recovered from COVID-19.

The gene calls are TRBV23-1 and TRBJ1-2; 8 bases match TRBD1. TRBV23-1 is given ORF status, its function remaining uncertain. Trimming at V came to 4 bases and at J to 6 bases, leaving 7 bases not matched to a gene. The CDR3 is 14 amino acids. The CDR3 DNA reads as TGCGCCAGCAGTCCCACGGACAGGGCTGATGGCTACACCTTC. Translating gives CASSPTDRADGYTF.

The chain has TRBV18 and TRBJ2-4; perhaps TRBD2 as D (5 bases). The CDR3 length is 13 residues. V was pared by 3 bases and J by 9 bases, with 12 bases between. Germline V gene lookup returns CDR1 KGHSH and CDR2 LQKENI. The CDR3 loop is CASSPAFGVIQYF. CDR3 DNA: TGTGCCAGCTCACCCGCCTTCGGGGTCATTCAGTACTTC.

This chain links TRBV7-6 with TRBJ2-1, with D tentatively TRBD2 (5 bases). CDR3 length: 14 residues. Trimming shortened V by 2 bases and J by 4 bases, and 9 bases separated the two germline ends. Per germline, CDR1 SGHVS and CDR2 FNYEAQ. The CDR3 is CASSLSGSYNEQFF. The CDR3 DNA reads TGTGCCAGCAGCTTATCGGGGAGTTACAATGAGCAGTTCTTC.

CDR3 protein: CASSPFVQGDEKLFF. DNA of the CDR3: TGTGCCAGCTCACCTTTTGTACAGGGCGACGAAAAACTGTTTTTT. The gene calls are TRBV18 and TRBJ1-4; D may be TRBD1 (6 bases). CDR3 length: 15 residues. Trimming stripped 3 bases from V and 8 bases from J, with 16 bases between. Germline CDR1 KGHSH, CDR2 LQKENI. The full variable domain, its missing parts supplied by reference TRBV18 and TRBJ1-4, is NAGVMQNPRHLVRRRGQEARLRCSPMKGHSHVYWYRQLPEEGLKFMVYLQKENIIDESGMPKERFSAEFPKEGPSILRIQQVVRGDSAAYFCASSPFVQGDEKLFFGSGTQLSVL.

This clone was detected only once. The V gene is TRBV11-2, the J gene TRBJ2-7, with 7 nucleotides matching TRBD2. The CDR3 has 13 amino acids. J was trimmed by 3 bases and V by 2 bases; bases with no gene match: 1. Germline V gene lookup returns CDR1 SGHAT and CDR2 FQNNGV. The CDR3 region is CASSLTSDYEQYF. The CDR3 DNA sequence: TGTGCCAGCAGCTTAACTAGCGACTACGAGCAGTACTTC.

The genes are TRBV7-3 and TRBJ2-1, with 12 nucleotides matching TRBD2. CDR1 is SGHTA and CDR2 is FQGTGA in the germline V gene. J was trimmed by 6 bases and V by 6 bases; bases with no gene match: 3. The CDR3 is 14 amino acids. CDR3 DNA sequence: TGTGCCAGCAGGACTAGCGGGGGAGCCAATGAGCAGTTCTTC. As protein: CASRTSGGANEQFF. Variable domain in full (rest from reference TRBV7-3 and TRBJ2-1): GAGVSQTPSNKVTEKGKYVELRCDPISGHTALYWYRQSLGQGPEFLIYFQGTGAADDSGLPNDRFFAVRPEGSVSTLKIQRTERGDSAVYLCASRTSGGANEQFFGPGTRLTVL.

The genes are TRBV11-2 and TRBJ1-2; perhaps TRBD1 as D (6 bases). Trimming left V 1 base short and J 1 base short, with 19 bases between. The CDR3 has 18 residues. Germline-derived CDR1 and CDR2 are SGHAT and FQNNGV. Here the CDR3 DNA reads TGTGCCAGCAGCTTAGGATCGACAGGCGAAATTTTTAACTATGGCTACACCTTC. Its protein is CASSLGSTGEIFNYGYTF.

V gene TRBV5-1 combines with J gene TRBJ1-2; TRBD1 is a possible D gene (5 bases). This CDR3 has 14 amino acids. V shed 0 bases and J shed 8 bases, with 14 bases lying between them. Germline V lookup: CDR1 SGHRS, CDR2 YFSETQ. The CDR3: CASSLESGGIGYTF. As DNA, the CDR3 is TGCGCCAGCAGCTTGGAGTCCGGGGGAATCGGCTACACCTTC. Looking up the rest from reference TRBV5-1 and TRBJ1-2 gives the full variable domain: KAGVTQTPRYLIKTRGQQVTLSCSPISGHRSVSWYQQTPGQGLQFLFEYFSETQRNKGNFPGRFSGRQFSNSRSEMNVSTLELGDSALYLCASSLESGGIGYTFGSGTRLTVV.

In its sample, this clone was seen once. V gene TRBV7-8 combines with J gene TRBJ1-4; a weak D match, TRBD1 (6 bases). The length of the CDR3 is 14 residues. Trimming pared 8 bases from V and 8 bases from J, leaving 18 bases between. Germline V gives CDR1 SGHVS, CDR2 FQNEAQ. The CDR3 reads CASARGRGREKLFF. Written as DNA, the CDR3 is TGTGCCAGCGCTAGGGGGAGAGGACGGGAAAAACTGTTTTTT.

V is TRBV25-1 and J is TRBJ1-2; D not resolved. V lost 2 bases and J 7 bases, leaving 17 bases between the germline ends. Looked up from germline, CDR1 is MGHDK and CDR2 is SYGVNS. This CDR3 spans 15 amino acids. CDR3 nucleotides: TGTGCCAGCAGTGAAAAAATGGGAGCCTTTTCTGGCTACACCTTC. This sequence encodes CASSEKMGAFSGYTF.

As to this clone: In the same sample, other DNA sequences code for this CDR3. The chain joins TRBV28 to TRBJ2-7; 10 positions match TRBD2. Germline V gene data show CDR1 as MDHEN and CDR2 as SYDVKM. The CDR3 totals 13 residues. Losses at the gene ends were 5 bases for V and 3 bases for J; bases not matched to a gene: 1. The CDR3 DNA reads TGTGCCAGCAGTCTAGCGGGGGACTACGAGCAGTACTTC. Translation gives CASSLAGDYEQYF.

The rearrangement uses TRBV18 and TRBJ2-7, with D unclear. The ends were cut back, 3 bases at V and 2 bases at J, with 11 bases in the middle. The CDR3 is 14 residues long. CDR1 and CDR2 from the germline V gene are KGHSH and LQKENI. The CDR3: CASSPVGQTYEQYF. The CDR3 DNA reads as TGTGCCAGCTCACCGGTTGGGCAGACCTACGAGCAGTACTTC.

DNA for the CDR3: TGTGCCAGCAGGTTAGACAGGGGGGACACTGAAGCTTTCTTT. It translates to CASRLDRGDTEAFF. The chain couples TRBV5-4 to TRBJ1-1; TRBD1 agrees at 9 bases. In germline, CDR1 is SGHNT, CDR2 YYREEE (reference sequence). With V trimmed by 5 bases and J by 3 bases, 5 bases remained unmatched. CDR3 length equals 14 residues.

In this sample, this clone turned up a few times. The chain joins TRBV4-2 to TRBJ2-1, with a possible D match to TRBD2 (6 bases). This CDR3 contains 18 residues. Germline CDR1 and CDR2: LGHNA and YNFKEQ. The germline V and J ends were trimmed by 3 bases and 2 bases, with 20 bases remaining between them. CDR3 sequence (DNA): TGTGCCAGCAGCCAGGACAATGCGTGGGGGGAAGCCTACAATGAGCAGTTCTTC. This gives the protein CASSQDNAWGEAYNEQFF.

This chain connects TRBV10-3 to TRBJ1-2; D gene unclear. The CDR3 spans 15 residues. V was pared by 7 bases and J by 3 bases, with 18 bases between. The germline gives CDR1 ENHRY, CDR2 SYGVKD. This chain's CDR3 is CAITPTARGDYGYTF. The CDR3 nucleotides are TGTGCCATCACCCCAACTGCGCGGGGTGACTATGGCTACACCTTC.

Comment on this clone: The same CDR3 arises from other DNA sequences in this sample as well. The J gene is TRBJ1-2, the V gene TRBV3-1 (or the pseudogene TRBV3-2); D is perhaps TRBD1 (6 bases). The germline V gene encodes CDR1 LGHDT and CDR2 YNNKEL (reference sequence). With 0 bases removed from V and 8 bases from J, the gap between germline ends came to 13 bases. The CDR3 has 14 amino acids. CDR3 sequence (DNA): TGTGCCAGCAGCCAAGAGCAGGGGCGAGGAGGCTACACCTTC. Translation gives CASSQEQGRGGYTF.

In this sample, this clone turned up once. Here the CDR3 DNA reads TGCGCCAGCAGCCACTTAGCGACAGGGGGACTCTCTGGGGCCAACGTCCTGACTTTC. Translation gives CASSHLATGGLSGANVLTF. The chain is built from TRBV4-3 and TRBJ2-6; 9 bases map to TRBD1. The length of the CDR3 is 19 residues. Germline CDR1 LGHNA, CDR2 YSLEER. Losses at the gene ends were 3 bases for V and 0 bases for J; bases not matched to a gene: 9.

The chain joins TRBV18 to TRBJ2-3; D is perhaps TRBD2 (7 bases). Germline CDR1 and CDR2: KGHSH and LQKENI. This CDR3 contains 14 residues. Trimming stripped 3 bases from V and 2 bases from J, with 9 bases between. This CDR3 reads CASSPGGATDTQYF. The CDR3 DNA is TGTGCCAGCTCACCGGGGGGGGCCACAGATACGCAGTATTTT.

The chain has TRBV6-1 and TRBJ2-5; D possibly corresponds to TRBD2 (5 bases). This CDR3 has 14 residues. Trimming stripped 0 bases from V and 8 bases from J, with 13 bases between. Per the germline V gene, CDR1 is MNHNS and CDR2 is SASEGT. The CDR3: CASSEAGDSGTQYF. In nucleotides, the CDR3 is TGTGCCAGCAGTGAAGCCGGGGATTCGGGAACCCAGTACTTC.

The chain links TRBV9 to TRBJ2-5; TRBD2 matches 10 bases. V was clipped by 4 bases and J by 4 bases; unmatched bases: 7. The V gene's germline CDR1 is SGDLS and CDR2 YYNGEE. The CDR3 loop spans 15 amino acids. This CDR3 is CASSLGLASAETQYF. In DNA form, the CDR3 reads TGTGCCAGCAGCTTGGGACTAGCGAGCGCAGAGACCCAGTACTTC.

The chain's CDR3 is CASSPRRGQGDEKLFF. The DNA of the CDR3 is TGCGCCAGCAGCCCCCGCCGGGGGCAGGGGGACGAAAAACTGTTTTTT. The chain employs TRBV4-3 and TRBJ1-4; TRBD1 matches at 7 bases. V lost 4 bases, J lost 8 bases, and 13 bases stayed unmatched. Germline values: CDR1 LGHNA, CDR2 YSLEER. The CDR3 is made up of 16 amino acids.

The chain employs TRBV9 and TRBJ1-2; 11 nucleotides match TRBD1. The CDR3 runs 16 residues. Per the germline V gene, CDR1 is SGDLS and CDR2 is YYNGEE. The V and J ends lost 0 bases and 7 bases, in that order; junction bases with no gene match: 8. The CDR3 sequence: CASSVGRTGGVGGYTF. The CDR3 DNA reads as TGTGCCAGCAGCGTAGGAAGGACAGGGGGCGTCGGTGGCTACACCTTC.

The V and J genes are TRBV2 and TRBJ2-3; 9 bases are a match to TRBD2. Germline V gene sequence: CDR1 SNHLY, CDR2 FYNNEI. This CDR3 region has 16 residues. With V trimmed by 4 bases and J by 5 bases, 10 bases remained unmatched. The CDR3 region has the DNA TGTGCCAGCAGTGTTGGGGCTAGCGGGGAAGTAGATACGCAGTATTTT. This codes for CASSVGASGEVDTQYF.

J is TRBJ1-6 and V is TRBV6-4; 9 bases map to TRBD1. The CDR3 runs to 15 residues. V trimming: 6 bases; J trimming: 9 bases; junction bases outside the gene matches: 9. Germline CDR1 MRHNA, CDR2 SNTAGT. The CDR3 loop reads CASSRSGQGGSPLHF. The CDR3 bases are TGTGCCAGCAGCCGATCGGGACAGGGAGGTTCACCCCTCCACTTT.

This clone has only one observation. V gene TRBV5-8 combines with J gene TRBJ1-6; weak D call: TRBD1 (5 bases). V dropped 2 bases and J dropped 7 bases, with 16 bases sitting between them. The germline CDR1 and CDR2 sequences are SGHTS and YDEGEE. The CDR3 covers 16 residues. The CDR3 here is CASSFYQGGQNSPLHF. As DNA, the CDR3 is TGTGCCAGCAGCTTTTATCAGGGAGGTCAAAATTCACCCCTCCACTTT.

The chain uses TRBV12-1 and TRBJ2-3; the D call in the table, TRBD2, was not verified against the DNA. TRBV12-1 is given as a pseudogene. The length of the CDR3 is 19 residues. CDR3 bases: TGTGCCAGCAGCTTTGAACTGGGGCACCGACTAGCGGGGGCAGATACGCAGTATTTT. This encodes CASSFELGHRLAGADTQYF.

This chain connects TRBV4-3 to TRBJ2-3; TRBD1 agrees at 9 bases. After removal of 1 base from V and 4 bases from J, the junction contained 9 bases not matched to a gene. The CDR3 sequence is 17 residues long. The germline V gene has CDR1 LGHNA and CDR2 YSLEER. The CDR3 DNA sequence: TGCGCCAGCAGCCAAGGACCCGGGACAGGGATCCCAGATACGCAGTATTTT. It encodes CASSQGPGTGIPDTQYF.

The chain is built from TRBV6-1 and TRBJ1-5; D may be TRBD1 (6 bases). The CDR3 has 14 amino acids. With 3 bases removed from V and 2 bases from J, the gap between germline ends came to 8 bases. Germline lookup yields CDR1 MNHNS and CDR2 SASEGT. CDR3 in amino acids: CASSDSGGNQPQHF. As DNA, the CDR3 is TGTGCCAGCAGTGATTCAGGGGGCAATCAGCCCCAGCATTTT.